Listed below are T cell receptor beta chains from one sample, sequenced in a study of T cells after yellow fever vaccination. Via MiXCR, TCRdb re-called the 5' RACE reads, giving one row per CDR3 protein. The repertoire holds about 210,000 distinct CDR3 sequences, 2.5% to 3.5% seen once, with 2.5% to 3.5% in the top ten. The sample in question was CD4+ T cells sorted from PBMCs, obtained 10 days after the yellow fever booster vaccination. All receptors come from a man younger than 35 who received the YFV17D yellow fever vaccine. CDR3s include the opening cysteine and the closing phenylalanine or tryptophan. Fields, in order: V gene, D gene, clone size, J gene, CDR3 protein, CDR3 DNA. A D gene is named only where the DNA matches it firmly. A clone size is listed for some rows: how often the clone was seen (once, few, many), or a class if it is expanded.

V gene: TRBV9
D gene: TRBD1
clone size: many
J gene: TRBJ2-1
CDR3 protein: CASSASPGTDVYNEQFF
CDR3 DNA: TGTGCCAGCAGCGCGTCACCCGGGACAGATGTCTACAATGAGCAGTTCTTC

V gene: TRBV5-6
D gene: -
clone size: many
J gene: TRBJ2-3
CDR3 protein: CASSLSSRTRDTQYF
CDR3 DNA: TGTGCCAGCAGCTTGTCCTCCAGGACTCGAGATACGCAGTATTTT

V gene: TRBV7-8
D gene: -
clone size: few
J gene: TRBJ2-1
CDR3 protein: CASSLARAPYNEQFF
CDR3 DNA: TGTGCCAGCAGCCTCGCACGCGCCCCCTACAATGAGCAGTTCTTC

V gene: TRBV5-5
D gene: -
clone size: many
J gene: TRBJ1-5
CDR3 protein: CASSLRSGGAQHF
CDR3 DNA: TGTGCCAGCAGCTTGAGGTCTGGTGGGGCCCAGCATTTT

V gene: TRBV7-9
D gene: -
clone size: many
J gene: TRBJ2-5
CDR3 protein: CASTPFGDRVQETQYF
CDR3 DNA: TGTGCCAGCACCCCATTCGGCGACAGAGTCCAAGAGACCCAGTACTTC

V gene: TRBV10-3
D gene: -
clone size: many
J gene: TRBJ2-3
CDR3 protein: CAISKAGTDTQYF
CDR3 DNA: TGTGCCATCAGTAAGGCTGGCACAGATACGCAGTATTTT

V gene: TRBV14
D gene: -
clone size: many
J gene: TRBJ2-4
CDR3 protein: CASSIGTGNIQYF
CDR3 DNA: TGTGCCAGCAGTATCGGGACGGGAAACATTCAGTACTTC

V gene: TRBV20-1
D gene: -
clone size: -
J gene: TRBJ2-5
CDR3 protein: CSARPGRQGVRETQYF
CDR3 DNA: TGCAGTGCTCGCCCGGGGAGGCAGGGAGTGAGAGAGACCCAGTACTTC

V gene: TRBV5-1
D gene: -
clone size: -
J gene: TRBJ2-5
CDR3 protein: CASSLAQGGDLQETQYF
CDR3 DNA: TGCGCCAGCAGCTTGGCCCAGGGCGGGGACCTTCAAGAGACCCAGTACTTC

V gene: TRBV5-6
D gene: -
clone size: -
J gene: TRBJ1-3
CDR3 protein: CASSLPGASGNTIYF
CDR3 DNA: TGTGCCAGCAGCTTACCGGGAGCCTCTGGAAACACCATATATTTT

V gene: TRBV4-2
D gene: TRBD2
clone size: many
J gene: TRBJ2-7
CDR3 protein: CASSQIGGGRTSGYYEQYF
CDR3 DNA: TGTGCCAGCAGCCAAATCGGGGGTGGCAGGACTAGCGGGTACTACGAGCAGTACTTC

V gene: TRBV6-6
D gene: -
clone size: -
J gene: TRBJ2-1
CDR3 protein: CASRSARSTGSSYNEQFF
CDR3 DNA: TGTGCCAGCAGGAGCGCACGTTCGACTGGCAGCTCCTACAATGAGCAGTTCTTC

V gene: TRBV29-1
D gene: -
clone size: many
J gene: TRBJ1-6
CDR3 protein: CSVREGNSPLHF
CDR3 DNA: TGCAGCGTCCGCGAGGGGAATTCACCCCTCCACTTT

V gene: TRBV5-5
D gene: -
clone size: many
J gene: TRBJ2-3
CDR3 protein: CASSSLLRTADTQYF
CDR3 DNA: TGTGCCAGCAGCTCCTTACTCCGAACGGCAGATACGCAGTATTTT

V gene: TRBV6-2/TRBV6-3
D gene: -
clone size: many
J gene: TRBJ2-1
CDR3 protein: CASTLDYYNEQFF
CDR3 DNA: TGTGCCAGCACCCTAGACTACTACAATGAGCAGTTCTTC

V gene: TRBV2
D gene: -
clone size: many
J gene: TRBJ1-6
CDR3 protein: CASSPLAGNSPLHF
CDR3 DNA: TGTGCCAGCAGCCCCCTGGCCGGGAATTCACCCCTCCACTTT

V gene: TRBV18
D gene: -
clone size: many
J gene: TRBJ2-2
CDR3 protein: CASSPRESTGELFF
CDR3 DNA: TGTGCCAGCTCACCACGGGAAAGCACCGGGGAGCTGTTTTTT

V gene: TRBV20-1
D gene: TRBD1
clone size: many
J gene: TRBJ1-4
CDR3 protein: CSAIGRQGAEKLFF
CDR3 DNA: TGCAGTGCTATTGGTCGACAGGGGGCCGAAAAACTGTTTTTT

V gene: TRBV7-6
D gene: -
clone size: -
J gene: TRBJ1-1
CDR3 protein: CASSGVGLGTEAFF
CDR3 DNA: TGTGCCAGCAGCGGCGTGGGGCTGGGAACTGAAGCTTTCTTT

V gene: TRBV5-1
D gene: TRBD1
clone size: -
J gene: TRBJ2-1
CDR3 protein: CASSLQGEYNEQFF
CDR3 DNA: TGCGCCAGCAGCTTGCAGGGGGAGTACAATGAGCAGTTCTTC

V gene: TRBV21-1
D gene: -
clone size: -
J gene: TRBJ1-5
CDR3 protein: CASSKRGQPQHF
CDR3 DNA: TGTGCCAGCAGCAAGAGGGGGCAGCCCCAGCATTTT

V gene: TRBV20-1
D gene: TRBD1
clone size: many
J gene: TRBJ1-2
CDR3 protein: CSARGKKGAHGYTF
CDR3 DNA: TGCAGTGCTAGAGGCAAGAAGGGGGCGCATGGCTACACCTTC

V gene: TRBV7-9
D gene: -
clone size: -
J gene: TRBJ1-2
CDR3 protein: CASSIDIYGYTF
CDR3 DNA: TGTGCCAGCAGCATAGATATTTATGGCTACACCTTC

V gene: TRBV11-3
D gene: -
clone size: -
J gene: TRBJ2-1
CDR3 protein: CASSGKYNEQFF
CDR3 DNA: TGTGCCAGCAGCGGGAAGTACAATGAGCAGTTCTTC

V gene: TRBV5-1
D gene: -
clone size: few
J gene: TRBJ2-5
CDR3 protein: CASSTLGGTQETQYF
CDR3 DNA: TGCGCCAGCAGCACCCTCGGGGGAACCCAAGAGACCCAGTACTTC

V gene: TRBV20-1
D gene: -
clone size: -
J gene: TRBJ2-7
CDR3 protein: CSAPDDSDEQYF
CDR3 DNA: TGCAGTGCTCCGGACGACTCTGACGAGCAGTACTTC

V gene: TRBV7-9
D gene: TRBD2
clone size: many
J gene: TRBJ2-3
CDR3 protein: CASSSGGGQVADTQYF
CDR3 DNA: TGTGCCAGCAGCTCGGGAGGGGGACAAGTGGCAGATACGCAGTATTTT

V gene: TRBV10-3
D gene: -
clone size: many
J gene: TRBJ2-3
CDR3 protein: CAISPLTGSTDTQYF
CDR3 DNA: TGTGCCATCAGCCCCCTAACAGGTAGCACAGATACGCAGTATTTT

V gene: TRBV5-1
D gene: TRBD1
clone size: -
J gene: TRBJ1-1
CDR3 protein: CASSLAGTGGMNTEAFF
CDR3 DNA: TGCGCCAGCAGCTTGGCCGGGACAGGGGGCATGAACACTGAAGCTTTCTTT

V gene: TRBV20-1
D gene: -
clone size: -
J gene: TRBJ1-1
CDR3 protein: CSAGDRMNTEAFF
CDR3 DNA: TGCAGTGCTGGCGACAGGATGAACACTGAAGCTTTCTTT

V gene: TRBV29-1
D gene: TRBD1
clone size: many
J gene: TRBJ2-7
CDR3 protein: CSATPGQGGYEQYF
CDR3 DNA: TGCAGCGCCACCCCGGGACAGGGGGGATACGAGCAGTACTTC

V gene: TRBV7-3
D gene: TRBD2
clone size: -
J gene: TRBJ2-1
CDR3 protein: CASSTQRGGYNEQFF
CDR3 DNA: TGTGCCAGCAGCACCCAACGGGGGGGCTACAATGAGCAGTTCTTC

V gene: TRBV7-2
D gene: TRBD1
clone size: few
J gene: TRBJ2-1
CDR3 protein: CASSLGPGQGAWEQFF
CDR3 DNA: TGTGCCAGCAGCTTAGGACCGGGACAGGGGGCATGGGAGCAGTTCTTC

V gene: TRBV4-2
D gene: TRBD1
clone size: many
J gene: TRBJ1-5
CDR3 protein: CASSHSTGGSNQPQHF
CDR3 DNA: TGTGCCAGCAGCCACTCCACAGGGGGTAGCAATCAGCCCCAGCATTTT

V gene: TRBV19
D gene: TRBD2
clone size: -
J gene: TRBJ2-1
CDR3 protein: CASRLAGASNEQFF
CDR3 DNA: TGTGCCAGTAGGCTAGCGGGGGCCTCCAATGAGCAGTTCTTC

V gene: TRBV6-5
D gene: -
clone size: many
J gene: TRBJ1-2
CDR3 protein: CASSKHEGSYGYTF
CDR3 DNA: TGTGCCAGCAGTAAGCACGAGGGAAGCTATGGCTACACCTTC

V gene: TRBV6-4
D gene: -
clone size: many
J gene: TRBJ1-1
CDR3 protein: CASSDSSANTEAFF
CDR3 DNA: TGTGCCAGCAGTGACTCGTCAGCGAACACTGAAGCTTTCTTT

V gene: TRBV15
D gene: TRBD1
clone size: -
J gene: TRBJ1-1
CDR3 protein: CATSRGTGGGTEAFF
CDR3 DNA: TGTGCCACCAGCAGAGGCACAGGGGGCGGCACTGAAGCTTTCTTT

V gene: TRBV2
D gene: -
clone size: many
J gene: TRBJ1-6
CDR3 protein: CASNTAGDSPLHF
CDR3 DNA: TGTGCCAGCAATACTGCAGGGGATTCACCCCTCCACTTT

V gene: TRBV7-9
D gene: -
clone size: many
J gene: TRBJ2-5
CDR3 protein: CASSFYGETQYF
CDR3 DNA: TGTGCCAGCAGCTTCTACGGGGAGACCCAGTACTTC

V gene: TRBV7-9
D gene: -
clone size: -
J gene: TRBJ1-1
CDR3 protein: CASSLNGLLSAEAFF
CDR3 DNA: TGTGCCAGCAGCTTAAACGGTCTGTTGAGCGCTGAAGCTTTCTTT

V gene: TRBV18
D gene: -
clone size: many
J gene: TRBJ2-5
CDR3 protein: CASSEGLRETQYF
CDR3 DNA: TGTGCCAGCTCAGAAGGACTAAGGGAGACCCAGTACTTC

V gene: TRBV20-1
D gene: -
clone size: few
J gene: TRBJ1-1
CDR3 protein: CSAGSAGRNTEAFF
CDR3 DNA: TGCAGTGCTGGCTCGGCAGGAAGGAACACTGAAGCTTTCTTT

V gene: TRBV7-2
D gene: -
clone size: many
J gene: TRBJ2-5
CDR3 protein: CASSLRRGGETQYF
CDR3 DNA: TGTGCCAGCAGTCTTCGGAGGGGTGGGGAGACCCAGTACTTC

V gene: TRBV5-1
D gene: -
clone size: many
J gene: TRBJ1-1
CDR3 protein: CASSLMGPNTEAVF
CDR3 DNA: TGCGCCAGCAGCTTAATGGGCCCGAACACTGAAGCTGTCTTT

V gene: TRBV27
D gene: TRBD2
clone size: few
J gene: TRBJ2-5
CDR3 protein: CASSLSSGLETQYF
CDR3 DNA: TGTGCCAGCAGTTTGTCTAGCGGATTGGAGACCCAGTACTTC

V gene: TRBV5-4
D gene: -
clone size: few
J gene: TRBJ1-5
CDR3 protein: CASSQNNQAQHF
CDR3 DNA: TGTGCCAGCAGCCAAAATAATCAGGCCCAGCATTTT

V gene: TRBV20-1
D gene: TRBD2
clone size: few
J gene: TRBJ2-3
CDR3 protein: CSARSGGGTDTQYF
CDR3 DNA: TGCAGTGCTAGAAGCGGGGGGGGCACAGATACGCAGTATTTT

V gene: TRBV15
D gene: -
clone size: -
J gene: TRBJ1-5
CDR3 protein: CATSNKEQGRGQPQHF
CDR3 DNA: TGTGCCACCAGCAATAAGGAGCAGGGGCGCGGACAGCCCCAGCATTTT

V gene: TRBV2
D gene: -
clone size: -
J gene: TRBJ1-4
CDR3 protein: CASSYYNEKLFF
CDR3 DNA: TGTGCCAGCAGCTACTATAATGAAAAACTGTTTTTT

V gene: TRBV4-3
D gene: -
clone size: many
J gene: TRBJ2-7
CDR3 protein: CASSQDHGVLTYEQYF
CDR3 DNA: TGCGCCAGCAGCCAAGATCATGGCGTCCTCACATACGAGCAGTACTTC

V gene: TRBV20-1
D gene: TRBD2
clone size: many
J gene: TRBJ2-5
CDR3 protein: CSASLWRVLAGPNQETQYF
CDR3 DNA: TGCAGTGCTAGTTTATGGCGAGTCCTAGCGGGGCCTAATCAAGAGACCCAGTACTTC

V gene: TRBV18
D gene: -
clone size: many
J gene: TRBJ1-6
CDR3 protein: CASSPRPANSPLHF
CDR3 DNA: TGTGCCAGCTCACCACGGCCAGCTAATTCACCCCTCCACTTT

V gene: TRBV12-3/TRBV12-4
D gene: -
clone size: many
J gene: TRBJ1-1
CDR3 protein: CASSSRVPMNTEAFF
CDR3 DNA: TGTGCCAGCAGTTCCAGGGTGCCCATGAACACTGAAGCTTTCTTT

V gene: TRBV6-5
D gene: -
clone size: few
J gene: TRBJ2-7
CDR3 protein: CASSSTLFEQYF
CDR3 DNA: TGTGCCAGCAGTTCCACATTATTCGAGCAGTACTTC